This T cell receptor beta chain was identified in a study of control samples from healthy donors and cancer patients. TCRdb's table, derived via immunoSEQ multiplex PCR, lists solely in-frame clones and lacks some. The sample holds about 83,000 clones, roughly nine tenths seen once. The CDR3 contains 13 residues. The V end was cut by 0 bases, the J end by 5 bases, with 8 bases between. Germline V lookup: CDR1 GTSNPN, CDR2 SVGIG (reference sequence). The material sequenced was blood. This receptor was identified in a young man in good health. The chain uses TRBV30 and TRBJ1-5; the D is unclear. The CDR3: CAWSVQRDQPQHF. CDR3 DNA sequence: TGTGCCTGGAGTGTACAACGGGATCAGCCCCAGCATTTT.